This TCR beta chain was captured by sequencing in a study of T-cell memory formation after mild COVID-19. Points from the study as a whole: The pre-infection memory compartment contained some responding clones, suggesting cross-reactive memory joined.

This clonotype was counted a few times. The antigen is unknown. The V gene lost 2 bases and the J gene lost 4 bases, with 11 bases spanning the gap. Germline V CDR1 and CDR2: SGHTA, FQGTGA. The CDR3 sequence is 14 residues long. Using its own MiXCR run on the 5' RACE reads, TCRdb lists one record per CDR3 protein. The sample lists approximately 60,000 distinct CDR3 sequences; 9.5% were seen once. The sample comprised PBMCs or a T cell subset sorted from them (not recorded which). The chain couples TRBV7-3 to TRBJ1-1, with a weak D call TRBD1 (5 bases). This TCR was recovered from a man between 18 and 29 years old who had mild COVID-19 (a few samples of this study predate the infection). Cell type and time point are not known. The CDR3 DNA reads TGTGCCAGCAGCTTAGAACCTGGGGCCACTGAAGCTTTCTTT. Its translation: CASSLEPGATEAFF.